The sample holds many counts of the clone carrying this T cell receptor (beta chain). TCRdb re-derived calls from the RT-PCR reads in MiXCR, one entry per CDR3 protein. Counted here are 90,000 to 120,000 distinct CDR3 sequences, 35% occurring once; the ten biggest clones make up around 25%. Looked up from germline, CDR1 is SGHTA and CDR2 is FQGNSA. The CDR3 is 14 residues long. The V and J ends lost 1 base and 3 bases respectively, with 7 bases between them. This entry belongs to a study of patients and donors after allogeneic stem cell transplantation. The chain has TRBV7-2 and TRBJ1-5; D is ambiguous. The sample comprised blood, either unsorted or a sorted T cell fraction (not recorded which). The sequence came from a human donor who was either an allogeneic HSCT recipient or a stem cell or donor lymphocyte infusion donor (not recorded which). It is not recorded whose cells these are; they may come from a transplant donor. The CDR3 loop reads CASSLDGFNQPQHF. CDR3 nucleotide sequence: TGTGCCAGCAGCTTAGACGGTTTCAATCAGCCCCAGCATTTT.